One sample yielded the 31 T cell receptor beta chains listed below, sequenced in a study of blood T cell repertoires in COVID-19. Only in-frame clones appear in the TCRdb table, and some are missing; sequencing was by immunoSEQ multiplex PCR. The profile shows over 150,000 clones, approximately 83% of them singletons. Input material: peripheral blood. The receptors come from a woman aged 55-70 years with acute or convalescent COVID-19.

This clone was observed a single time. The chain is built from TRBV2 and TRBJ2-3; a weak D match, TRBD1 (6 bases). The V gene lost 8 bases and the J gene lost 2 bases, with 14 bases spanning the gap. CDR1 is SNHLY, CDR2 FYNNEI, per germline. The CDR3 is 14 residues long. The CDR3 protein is CASRRDTVTDTQYF. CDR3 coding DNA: TGTGCCAGCCGAAGGGACACCGTCACAGATACGCAGTATTTT. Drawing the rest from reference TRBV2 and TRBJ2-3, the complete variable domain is EPEVTQTPSHQVTQMGQEVILRCVPISNHLYFYWYRQILGQKVEFLVSFYNNEISEKSEIFDDQFSVERPDGSNFTLKIRSTKLEDSAMYFCASRRDTVTDTQYFGPGTRLTVL.

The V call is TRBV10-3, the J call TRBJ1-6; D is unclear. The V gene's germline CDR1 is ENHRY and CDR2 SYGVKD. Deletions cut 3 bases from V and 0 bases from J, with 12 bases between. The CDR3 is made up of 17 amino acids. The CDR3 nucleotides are TGTGCCATCAGTGACGGCGGGGTGGCCTCCTATAATTCACCCCTCCACTTT. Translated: CAISDGGVASYNSPLHF.

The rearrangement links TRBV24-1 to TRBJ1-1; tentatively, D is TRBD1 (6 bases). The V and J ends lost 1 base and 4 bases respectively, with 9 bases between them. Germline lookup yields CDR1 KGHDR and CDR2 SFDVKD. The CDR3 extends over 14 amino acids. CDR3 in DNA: TGTGCCACCAGTGATTTCGGGGGGCTCACTGAAGCTTTCTTT. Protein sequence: CATSDFGGLTEAFF.

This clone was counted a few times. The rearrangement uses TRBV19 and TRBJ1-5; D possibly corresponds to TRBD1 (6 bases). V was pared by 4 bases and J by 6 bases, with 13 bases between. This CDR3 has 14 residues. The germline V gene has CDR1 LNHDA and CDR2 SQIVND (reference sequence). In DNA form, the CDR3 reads TGTGCCAGTAGTACCCGGACAGTTTTTCAGCCCCAGCATTTT. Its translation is CASSTRTVFQPQHF. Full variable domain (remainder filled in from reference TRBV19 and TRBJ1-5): DGGITQSPKYLFRKEGQNVTLSCEQNLNHDAMYWYRQDPGQGLRLIYYSQIVNDFQKGDIAEGYSVSREKKESFPLTVTSAQKNPTAFYLCASSTRTVFQPQHFGDGTRLSIL.

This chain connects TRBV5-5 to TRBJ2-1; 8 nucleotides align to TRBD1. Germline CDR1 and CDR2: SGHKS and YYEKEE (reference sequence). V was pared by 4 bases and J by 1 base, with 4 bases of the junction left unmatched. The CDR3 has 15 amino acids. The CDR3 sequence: CASSIDRGSYNEQFF. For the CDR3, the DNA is TGTGCCAGCAGCATAGACAGGGGTTCCTACAATGAGCAGTTCTTC.

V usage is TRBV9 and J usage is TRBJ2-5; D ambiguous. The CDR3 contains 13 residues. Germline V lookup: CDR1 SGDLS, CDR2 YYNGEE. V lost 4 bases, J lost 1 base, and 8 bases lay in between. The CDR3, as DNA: TGTGCCAGCAGCCCCAGTCGCCAAGAGACCCAGTACTTC. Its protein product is CASSPSRQETQYF.

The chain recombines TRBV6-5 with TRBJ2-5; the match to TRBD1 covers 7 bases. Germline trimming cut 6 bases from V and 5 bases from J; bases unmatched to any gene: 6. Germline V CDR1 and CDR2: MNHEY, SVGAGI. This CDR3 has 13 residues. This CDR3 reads CASSQQGRETQYF. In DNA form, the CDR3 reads TGTGCCAGCAGCCAACAGGGGCGCGAGACCCAGTACTTC.

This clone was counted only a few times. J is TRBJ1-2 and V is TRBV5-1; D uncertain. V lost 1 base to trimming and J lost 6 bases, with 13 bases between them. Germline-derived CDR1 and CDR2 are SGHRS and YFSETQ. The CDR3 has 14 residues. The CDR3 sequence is CASSLRGAGDGYTF. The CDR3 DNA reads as TGCGCCAGCAGCTTGCGAGGAGCTGGTGATGGCTACACCTTC.

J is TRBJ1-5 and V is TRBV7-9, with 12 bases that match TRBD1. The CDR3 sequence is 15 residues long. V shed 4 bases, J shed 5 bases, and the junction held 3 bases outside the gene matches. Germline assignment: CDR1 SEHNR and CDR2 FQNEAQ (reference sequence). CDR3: CASSSGQGAYQPQHF. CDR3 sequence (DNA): TGTGCCAGCAGCTCGGGACAGGGGGCCTATCAGCCCCAGCATTTT. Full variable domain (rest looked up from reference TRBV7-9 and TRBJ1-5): DTGVSQNPRHKITKRGQNVTFRCDPISEHNRLYWYRQTLGQGPEFLTYFQNEAQLEKSRLLSDRFSAERPKGSFSTLEIQRTEQGDSAMYLCASSSGQGAYQPQHFGDGTRLSIL.

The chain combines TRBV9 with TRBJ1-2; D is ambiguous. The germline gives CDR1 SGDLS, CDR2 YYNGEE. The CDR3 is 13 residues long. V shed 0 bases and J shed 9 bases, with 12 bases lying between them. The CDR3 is CASSVETGGSYTF. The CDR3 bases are TGTGCCAGCAGCGTAGAAACGGGTGGAAGCTACACCTTC.

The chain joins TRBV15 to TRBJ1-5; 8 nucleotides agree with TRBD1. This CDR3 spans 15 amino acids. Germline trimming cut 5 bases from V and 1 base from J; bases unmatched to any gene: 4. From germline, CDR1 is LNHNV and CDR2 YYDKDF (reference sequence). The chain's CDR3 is CATSLDRGSNQPQHF. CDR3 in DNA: TGTGCCACCAGCCTAGACAGGGGCAGCAATCAGCCCCAGCATTTT.

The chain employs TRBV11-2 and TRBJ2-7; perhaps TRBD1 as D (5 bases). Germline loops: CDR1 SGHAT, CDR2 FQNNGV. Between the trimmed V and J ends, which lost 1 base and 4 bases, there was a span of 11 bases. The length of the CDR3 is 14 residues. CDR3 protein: CASSLAGNRYEQYF. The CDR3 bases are TGTGCCAGCAGCTTAGCAGGGAATAGGTACGAGCAGTACTTC.

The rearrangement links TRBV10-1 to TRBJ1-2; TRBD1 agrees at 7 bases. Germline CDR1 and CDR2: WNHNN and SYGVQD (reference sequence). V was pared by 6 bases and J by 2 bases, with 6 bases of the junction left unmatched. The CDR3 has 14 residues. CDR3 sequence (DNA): TGCGCCAGCAGCTCGGGACAGTGGAACTATGGCTACACCTTC. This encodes CASSSGQWNYGYTF.

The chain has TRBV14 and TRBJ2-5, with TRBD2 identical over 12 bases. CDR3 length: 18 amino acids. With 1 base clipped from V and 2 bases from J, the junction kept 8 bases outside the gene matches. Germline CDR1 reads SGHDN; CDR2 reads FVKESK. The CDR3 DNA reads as TGTGCCAGCAGCCAAGCGCCCCCTCTAGCGGGGGGGCAAGAGACCCAGTACTTC. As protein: CASSQAPPLAGGQETQYF.

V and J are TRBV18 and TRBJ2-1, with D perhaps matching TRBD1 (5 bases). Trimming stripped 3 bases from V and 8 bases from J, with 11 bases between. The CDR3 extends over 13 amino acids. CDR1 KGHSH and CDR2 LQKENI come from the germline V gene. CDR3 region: CASSPTREHEQFF. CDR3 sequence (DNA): TGTGCCAGCTCACCCACCAGGGAACATGAGCAGTTCTTC.

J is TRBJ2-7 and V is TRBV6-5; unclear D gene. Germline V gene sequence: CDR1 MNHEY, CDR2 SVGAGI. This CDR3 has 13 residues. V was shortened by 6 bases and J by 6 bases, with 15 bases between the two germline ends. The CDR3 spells CASSPSYIREQYF. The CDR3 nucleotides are TGTGCCAGCAGCCCCTCGTACATCCGCGAGCAGTACTTC.

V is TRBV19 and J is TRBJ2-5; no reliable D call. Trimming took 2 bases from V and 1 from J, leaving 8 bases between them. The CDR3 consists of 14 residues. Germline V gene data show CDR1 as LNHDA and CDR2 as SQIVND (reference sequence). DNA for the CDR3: TGTGCCAGTAGTATACACAGCAGCCAAGAGACCCAGTACTTC. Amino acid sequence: CASSIHSSQETQYF.

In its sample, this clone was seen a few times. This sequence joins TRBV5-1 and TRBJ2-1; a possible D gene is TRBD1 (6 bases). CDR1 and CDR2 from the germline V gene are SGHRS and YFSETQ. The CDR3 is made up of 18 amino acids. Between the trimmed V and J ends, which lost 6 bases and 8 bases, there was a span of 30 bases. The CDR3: CASNPLPTQDSLLHEQFF. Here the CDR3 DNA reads TGCGCCAGCAACCCCCTTCCGACCCAGGACAGTCTGTTGCATGAGCAGTTCTTC.

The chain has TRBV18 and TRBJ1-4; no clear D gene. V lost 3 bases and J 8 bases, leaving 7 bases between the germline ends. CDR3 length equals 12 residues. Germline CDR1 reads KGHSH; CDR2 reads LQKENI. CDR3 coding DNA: TGTGCCAGCTCACCTAGCCAGGAAAAACTGTTTTTT. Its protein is CASSPSQEKLFF.

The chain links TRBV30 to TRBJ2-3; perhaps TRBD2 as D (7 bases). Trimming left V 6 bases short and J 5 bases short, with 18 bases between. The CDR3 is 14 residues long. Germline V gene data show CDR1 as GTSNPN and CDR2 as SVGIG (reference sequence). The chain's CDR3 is CACLGRGPGDTQYF. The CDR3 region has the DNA TGTGCCTGCCTCGGGCGGGGGCCCGGAGATACGCAGTATTTT.

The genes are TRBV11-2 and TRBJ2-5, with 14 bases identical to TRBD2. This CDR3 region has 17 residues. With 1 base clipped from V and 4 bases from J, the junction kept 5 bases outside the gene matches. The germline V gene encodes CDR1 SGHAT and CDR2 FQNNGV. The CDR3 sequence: CASSLAGGLAGGETQYF. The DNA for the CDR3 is TGTGCCAGCAGCTTAGCGGGAGGACTAGCGGGGGGAGAGACCCAGTACTTC.

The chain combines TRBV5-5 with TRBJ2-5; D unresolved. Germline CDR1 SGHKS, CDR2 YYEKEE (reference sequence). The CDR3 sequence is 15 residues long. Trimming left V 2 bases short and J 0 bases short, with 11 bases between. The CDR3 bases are TGTGCCAGCAGCTTATGGCAGACAAACCAAGAGACCCAGTACTTC. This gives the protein CASSLWQTNQETQYF.

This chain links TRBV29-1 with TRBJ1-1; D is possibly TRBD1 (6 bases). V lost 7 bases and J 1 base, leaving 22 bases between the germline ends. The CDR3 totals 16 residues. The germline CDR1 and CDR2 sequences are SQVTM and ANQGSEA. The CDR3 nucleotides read TGCAGCGCCATAACCACAGGGAGCCGGGGGAACACTGAAGCTTTCTTT. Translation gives CSAITTGSRGNTEAFF.

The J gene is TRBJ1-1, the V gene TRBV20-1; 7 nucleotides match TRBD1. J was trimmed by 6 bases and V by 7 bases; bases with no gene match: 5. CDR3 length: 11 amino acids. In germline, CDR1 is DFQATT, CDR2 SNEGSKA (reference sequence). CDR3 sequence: CSVLGQPEAFF. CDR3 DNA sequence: TGCAGTGTTTTGGGACAGCCTGAAGCTTTCTTT.

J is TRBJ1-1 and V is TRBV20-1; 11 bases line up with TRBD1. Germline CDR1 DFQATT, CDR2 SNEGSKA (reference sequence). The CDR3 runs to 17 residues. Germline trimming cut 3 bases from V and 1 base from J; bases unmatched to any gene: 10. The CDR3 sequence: CSASPRTGGLGNTEAFF. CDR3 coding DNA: TGCAGTGCTAGTCCCCGGACAGGGGGCCTTGGGAACACTGAAGCTTTCTTT.

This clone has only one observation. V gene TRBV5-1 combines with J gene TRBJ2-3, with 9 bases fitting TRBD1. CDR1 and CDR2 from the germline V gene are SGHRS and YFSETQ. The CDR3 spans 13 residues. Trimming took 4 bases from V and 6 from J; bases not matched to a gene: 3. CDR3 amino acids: CASSGQGIDTQYF. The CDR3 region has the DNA TGCGCCAGCAGCGGACAGGGGATTGATACGCAGTATTTT.

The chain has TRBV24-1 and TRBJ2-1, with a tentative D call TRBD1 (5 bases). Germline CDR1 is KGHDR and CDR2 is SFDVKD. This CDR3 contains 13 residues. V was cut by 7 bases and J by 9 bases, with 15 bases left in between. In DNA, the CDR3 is TGTGCCACCAGCTCAGAGGTAGGGGTTGAGCAGTTCTTC. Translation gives CATSSEVGVEQFF.

The chain's CDR3 is CASSLRDSDEKLFF. Here the CDR3 DNA reads TGTGCCAGCAGCTTGAGGGACAGTGATGAAAAACTGTTTTTT. J is TRBJ1-4 and V is TRBV7-9; 7 nucleotides line up with TRBD1. Per germline, CDR1 SEHNR and CDR2 FQNEAQ (reference sequence). Trimming cost V 3 bases and J 6 bases; bases outside gene matches: 4. The CDR3 runs 14 residues.

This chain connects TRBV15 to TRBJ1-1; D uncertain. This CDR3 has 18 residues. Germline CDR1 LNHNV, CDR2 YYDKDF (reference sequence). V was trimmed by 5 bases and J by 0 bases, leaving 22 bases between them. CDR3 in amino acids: CATSPRRGFSPLNTEAFF. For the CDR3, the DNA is TGTGCCACCAGCCCCCGACGAGGGTTTTCCCCCCTGAACACTGAAGCTTTCTTT.

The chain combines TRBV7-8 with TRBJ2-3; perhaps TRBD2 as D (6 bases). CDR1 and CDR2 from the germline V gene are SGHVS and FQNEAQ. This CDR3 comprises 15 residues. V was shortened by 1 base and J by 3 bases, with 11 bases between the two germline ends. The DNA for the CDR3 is TGTGCCAGCAGCTTAGGGAGGGGTACTACAGATACGCAGTATTTT. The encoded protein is CASSLGRGTTDTQYF.

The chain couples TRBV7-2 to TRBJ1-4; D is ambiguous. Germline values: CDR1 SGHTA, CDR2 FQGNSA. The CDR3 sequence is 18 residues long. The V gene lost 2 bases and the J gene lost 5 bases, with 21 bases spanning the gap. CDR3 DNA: TGTGCCAGCAGCTTAATCGGCCCCCGCAGAGGAAAAAATGAAAAACTGTTTTTT. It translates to CASSLIGPRRGKNEKLFF.